The source of this T cell receptor (beta chain) is a study of TIL therapy for anti-PD-1-resistant metastatic lung cancer (dated by TCRdb to the early 2020s). For the study in its entirety: Enrolled patients had a median age of roughly 50 years (range roughly 35-85) and a median tumor PD-L1 proportion score of under 7%. The cohort was predominantly lung adenocarcinoma, with several EGFR-mutant and two ALK-rearranged tumors, and half of patients were current or former smokers. Across the cohort, whole-exome sequencing showed a median non-synonymous tumor mutation burden of less than 1.7 mutations per megabase. T cell receptor beta sequencing of tumor and peripheral blood served to follow clonotypes across the tumor, the expanded TIL product, and serial blood samples.

Findings and caveats that apply to the study as a whole: The cohort was highly selected, including more treatment-naive, never-smoker and oncogene-addicted patients than is typical, which limits generalizability. The study protocol defined all tumor marker inferences as exploratory. TIL culture showed high clonal turnover, with many enriched product clones undetected in the baseline tumor, suggesting clonal contraction rather than faithful expansion. Compared with baseline intratumoral T cells, expanded TIL cultures were more clonal and less diverse (median clonality about 6% vs 30%, p < 0.0001).

The time point label here, explained by the study, means: pre-treatment sample, taken before nivolumab and TIL therapy. Baseline tumor samples were excised metastases, mostly pleural nodules or supraclavicular lymph nodes, from the same resection used to grow TIL. Tumors were collected before any PD-1/PD-L1 blockade, after which patients were given nivolumab, and patients who progressed were given lymphodepletion, an infusion of expanded TIL and IL-2. A phase I trial run at two centers enrolled adults with stage 4 NSCLC between late 2017 and 2020. Samples came from a single-arm, open-label phase I trial of tumor-infiltrating lymphocyte therapy with nivolumab in advanced non-small cell lung cancer. For each resected tumor, portions were snap-frozen in liquid nitrogen and kept at -80 degrees C. Tumor regions of interest were chosen on H&E sections by laser-capture macrodissection, pulverized into roughly 14 mg aliquots, and extracted with Qiagen Allprep kits.

TCR beta CDR3 regions were amplified from genomic DNA by bias-controlled multiplex PCR with the immunoSEQ v3 hsTCRB kit. The TCR libraries were sequenced on an Illumina NextSeq 500 to 2 million or so read pairs for survey level or about 5-6.5 million read pairs for deep level. In the paper's pipeline: The immunoSEQ Analyzer software assigned V, D and J genes, filtered out non-productive sequences, and reported clonality. Repertoires were compared using productive Simpson clonality and Morisita overlap index of productive TRB rearrangements between infused TIL and blood. TCRdb took this table from immuneACCESS and kept in-frame rearrangements with V and J called. Such tables lack part of the clones; where checked against another copy, unresolved V genes explain under half of the gap, and the rest is unexplained. The DNA gave D and trimming, while V, J and clone size come from that table. The sample table records over 20,000 clones; just under 75% of these occur just once. Approximately 7.3% of the sample is held by the ten biggest clonotypes.

V trim: 4 bases; J trim: 5 bases; unmatched bases: 5. From a lookup of the germline V gene, CDR1 and CDR2 are MGHRA and YSYEKL. The CDR3 numbers 14 residues from cysteine through phenylalanine. CDR3 DNA only is kept here, 42 bases in frame from base 1. As for this clone: Its recognized antigen is unknown. Base-call qualities are not available, and no considerably larger clone is one nucleotide away.

The chain was built from TRBV4-1 and TRBJ2-7, with 10 central nucleotides matching TRBD1. The source of this sequence is a person between 25 and 80 years old with non-small cell lung cancer. Material: tumor tissue, obtained at baseline. The CDR3 sequence is CASSPDRGGHEQYF. Here is the DNA: TGCGCCAGCAGCCCGGACAGGGGGGGACACGAGCAGTACTTC.